This T cell receptor beta chain emerged from a study of siplizumab effects on memory and regulatory T cells. Study-level points and caveats: Unstimulated naive T cells seemed to show more diversity than memory cells did, and they also seemed to be among the major contributors to the alloresponse. An assignable naive or memory phenotype was lacking in roughly 75-95% of proliferating CD4+ or CD8+ clones. Alloreactive sequences traceable to unstimulated CD4+ memory cells declined significantly under siplizumab.

Sequencing of each sample assayed about 10^5 TCR templates. Sequencing was performed with immunoSEQ multiplex PCR; in TCRdb, only in-frame clones are kept and a portion is missing. The sample has 70,000 or so clones, about 90% seen once. Germline V gene data show CDR1 as SGDLS and CDR2 as YYNGEE. This CDR3 contains 18 residues. Deletions cut 0 bases from V and 0 bases from J, with 18 bases between. For this clone: No antigen is known for it.

Sample: CD8+ T cells sorted from blood. The sequence derives from a human donor in good health. The V and J genes are TRBV9 and TRBJ1-1; D is undetermined. This CDR3 reads CASSVDGWAHLMNTEAFF. The CDR3 bases are TGTGCCAGCAGCGTAGATGGTTGGGCTCACCTCATGAACACTGAAGCTTTCTTT.